These 7 T cell receptor beta chains were sequenced from one sample in a study of cytomegalovirus exposure and HLA in healthy donors. PCR employed 60 Vbeta and 13 Jbeta primers. The repertoire was sequenced with immunoSEQ multiplex PCR; TCRdb's copy has only in-frame clones and lacks some. The sample lists more than 250,000 clones, about 90% occurring once. What was sequenced was PBMCs. These receptors came from a woman under 30 in good health and CMV-seronegative.

The chain recombines TRBV4-1 with TRBJ2-2; D possibly corresponds to TRBD2 (6 bases). V lost 0 bases to trimming and J lost 1 base, with 15 bases between them. Germline values: CDR1 MGHRA, CDR2 YSYEKL. CDR3 size: 18 residues. CDR3 DNA sequence: TGCGCCAGCAGCCAAGATTATTGGGCCGGGGGGAACACCGGGGAGCTGTTTTTT. Its translation: CASSQDYWAGGNTGELFF.

V usage is TRBV5-4 and J usage is TRBJ1-1; 9 nucleotides agree with TRBD1. This CDR3 is built from 14 residues. The J segment lost 3 bases and the V segment lost 4 bases, leaving 4 bases of the junction unmatched. Germline CDR1 reads SGHNT; CDR2 reads YYREEE (reference sequence). CDR3 residues: CASSRTGADTEAFF. Written as DNA, the CDR3 is TGTGCCAGCAGCCGGACAGGGGCCGACACTGAAGCTTTCTTT.

CDR3 region: CASSLNMGHYGYTF. In DNA, the CDR3 is TGTGCCAGCAGCCTGAATATGGGGCACTATGGCTACACCTTC. The genes are TRBV5-8 and TRBJ1-2; tentatively, D is TRBD1 (5 bases). CDR3 size: 14 residues. V was clipped by 4 bases and J by 3 bases, with 13 bases between them. CDR1 SGHTS and CDR2 YDEGEE come from the germline V gene. Full variable domain (rest looked up from reference TRBV5-8 and TRBJ1-2): EAGVTQSPTHLIKTRGQQATLRCSPISGHTSVYWYQQALGLGLQFLLWYDEGEERNRGNFPPRFSGRQFPNYSSELNVNALELEDSALYLCASSLNMGHYGYTFGSGTRLTVV.

The chain uses TRBV6-5 and TRBJ1-2; D is undetermined. This CDR3 contains 14 residues. Per germline, CDR1 MNHEY and CDR2 SVGAGI. V was cut by 7 bases and J by 6 bases, with 18 bases left in between. CDR3 DNA sequence: TGTGCCAGCACCAGGCGGGCAGGTCTGGATGGCTACACCTTC. Encoded protein: CASTRRAGLDGYTF.

The V gene is TRBV19, the J gene TRBJ1-2, with 7 bases identical to TRBD1. After removal of 0 bases from V and 5 bases from J, the junction contained 12 bases not matched to a gene. The length of the CDR3 is 17 residues. The germline V gene encodes CDR1 LNHDA and CDR2 SQIVND (reference sequence). The CDR3 region has the DNA TGTGCCAGTAGTATAGATCCCGACAGGGAGACCCTATATGGCTACACCTTC. Protein: CASSIDPDRETLYGYTF.

This chain uses TRBV29-1 with TRBJ1-1; TRBD1 matches 9 bases. Germline V CDR1 and CDR2: SQVTM, ANQGSEA. The CDR3 is 13 amino acids. V was pared by 6 bases and J by 6 bases, with 8 bases of the junction left unmatched. DNA of the CDR3: TGCAGCGTGGGGACAGGGTACCCACCTGAAGCTTTCTTT. Its protein is CSVGTGYPPEAFF.

The rearrangement uses TRBV14 and TRBJ2-5; 7 positions agree with TRBD1. The J call is uncertain, as TRBJ2-7 better fits the DNA end. CDR1 SGHDN and CDR2 FVKESK come from the germline V gene. The CDR3 is made up of 15 amino acids. The DNA for the CDR3 is TGTGCCAGCAGCCAAGAGGGGACAGAGCCCTACGAGCAGTACTTC. Translation gives CASSQEGTEPYEQYF.